This record concerns one TCR beta chain sequence. Its antigen target is currently unknown. It has no much larger one-base neighbor in the sample; base qualities were not kept. The CDR3 runs 13 amino acids, cysteine and phenylalanine included. Only the CDR3 DNA is retained, 39 bases long and in frame from the first base. V ends up 0 bases short and J 13 bases short, with an unmatched junction base count of 7. Based on the germline V gene, the CDR1 and CDR2 sequences are SNHLY and FYNNEI. The CDR3 regions of human TCRbeta chains were subjected to immunosequencing. The paper's processing steps were these. TCRs in the repertoires were matched against a reference library of SARS-CoV-2-specific TCRs that had been generated with the MIRA antigen-specificity platform. Breadth meant the fraction of unique TCRs that were SARS-CoV-2-associated, whereas depth meant the fraction of total T cells that were SARS-CoV-2-associated. Using the MIRA data, every spike-specific TCR was mapped to the spike region that the TCR reacted to and assigned to either a CD4 or a CD8 class. Log10-transformed breadth and depth values were compared by one-way ANOVA with Sidak's multiple comparisons tests. The clones in this table, taken by TCRdb from immuneACCESS, are in-frame only. Not every clone is retained; where verified, under half of the shortfall comes from an unresolved V gene, and the cause of the rest is unknown. V and J calls and clone size are given by that table; D and trimming were obtained from the DNA. This sample holds tens of thousands of clones; around 87% were observed only once. Approximately 15% of the sample belongs to the ten largest clones.

The intended sense of this specimen's time point label: about 28 days (+/-7) after the second vaccine dose. AZD1222 recipients given second doses at about 4 weeks or at about 12 weeks were pooled, since spike-specific TCR depth and breadth were not found to differ between the two schedules. Vaccinee samples came from UK trials COV001 and COV002, including a single-blind randomized controlled phase 2/3 trial of AZD1222 (ChAdOx1 nCoV-19) in healthy adults. For TCRbeta chain sequencing, PBMC samples were collected from trial participants at day 0 and at day 28 after the second dose. The data are from a study of T cell responses to AZD1222 COVID-19 vaccine (dated by TCRdb to about 2021). Background on the whole study: A total of about 230 trial participants underwent TCR sequencing, of whom around 200 received two doses of AZD1222 and about 25 received two doses of the MenACWY control vaccine. Trial participants were enrolled by age into subgroups of 18-55, 56-69 and 70-plus years, and around 150, 29 and 61 TCR-sequenced participants, respectively, were included in these subgroups.

What the research found in general, with its limitations: Conclusions about previously exposed vaccinees were limited because only six AZD1222 recipients were SARS-CoV-2 seropositive at baseline. After two AZD1222 doses, spike-specific TCR breadth and depth were significantly higher than at day 0 and than in MenACWY recipients. The vaccine-associated CD4 TCRs covered the entire spike protein, and the dominant responses fell in regions 160-218 and 743-854. Because no samples from the day 14 peak response were available, repertoires could be characterized only after the peak T cell response. Epitopes outside the regions mutated in the B.1.351 and B.1.1.7 variants were reportedly recognized by nearly half of the unique spike-specific TCRs. The 56-69-year group was small, and its depth increase did not reach significance, likely because of low power. Most participants were white British and females outnumbered males, and the authors suggested that clonal diversity may have been underestimated.

The sequence links TRBV2 to TRBJ1-2; 8 bases in the junction line up with TRBD1. Sequenced here: peripheral blood, sampled 28 days after the second AZD1222 dose. This TCR came from an adult who received the AZD1222 COVID-19 vaccine. The CDR3 amino acid sequence is: CASSEARTGHGTF. The DNA sequence reads TGTGCCAGCAGTGAAGCCCGGACAGGGCATGGCACCTTC. Joined to the reference TRBV2 and TRBJ1-2 proteins, this CDR3 gives the full variable domain: EPEVTQTPSHQVTQMGQEVILRCVPISNHLYFYWYRQILGQKVEFLVSFYNNEISEKSEIFDDQFSVERPDGSNFTLKIRSTKLEDSAMYFCASSEARTGHGTFGSGTRLTVV.